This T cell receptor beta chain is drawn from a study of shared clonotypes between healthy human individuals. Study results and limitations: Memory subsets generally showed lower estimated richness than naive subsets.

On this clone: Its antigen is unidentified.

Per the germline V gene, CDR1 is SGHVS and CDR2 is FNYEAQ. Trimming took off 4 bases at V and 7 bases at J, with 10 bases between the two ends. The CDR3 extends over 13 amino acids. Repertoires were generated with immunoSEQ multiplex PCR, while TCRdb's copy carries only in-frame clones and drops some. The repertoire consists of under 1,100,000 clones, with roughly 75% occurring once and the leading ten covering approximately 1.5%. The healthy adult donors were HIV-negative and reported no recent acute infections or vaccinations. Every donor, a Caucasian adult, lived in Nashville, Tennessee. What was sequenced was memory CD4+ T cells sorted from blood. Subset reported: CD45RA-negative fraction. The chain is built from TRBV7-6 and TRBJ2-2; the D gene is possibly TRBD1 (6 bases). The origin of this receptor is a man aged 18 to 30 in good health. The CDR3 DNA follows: TGTGCCAGCAGCTCAAACAGGGTCGGGGAGCTGTTTTTT. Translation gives CASSSNRVGELFF.